Included here is one T cell receptor beta chain sequence, with context. What it binds is not known. V shed 1 base and J shed 6 bases, with 11 bases lying between them. Per germline, CDR1 SGHRS and CDR2 YFSETQ. The CDR3 length is 14 residues. The data were obtained in a study of T-cell memory formation after mild COVID-19. The authors produced TCR alpha and TCR beta cDNA libraries with sample barcodes and UMIs by 5'RACE using constant-segment primers. TCRdb itself ran the 5' RACE reads through MiXCR, one entry per CDR3 protein. The data show 250,000 to 300,000 distinct CDR3 sequences, 16% seen once. Notes on the study in general: Clones that shrank (day 15 to 85) were balanced CD4/CD8, whereas later expanders leaned CD4+.

The origin of this receptor is a man aged 18 to 29 who had mild COVID-19 (a few samples of this study predate the infection). Cell type and time point are not known. The V and J genes are TRBV5-1 and TRBJ2-1; D remains unclear. The sequenced material came from PBMCs or a T cell subset sorted from them (not recorded which). The DNA of the CDR3 is TGCGCCAGCAGCTTGAACCCACGGAGCAATGAGCAGTTCTTC. Translated: CASSLNPRSNEQFF.